Listed below are T cell receptor beta chains from one sample, sequenced in a study of shared clonotypes between healthy human individuals. Only in-frame clones appear in the TCRdb table, and some are missing; sequencing was by immunoSEQ multiplex PCR. The sample lists approximately 470,000 clones, approximately 78% occurring once. What was sequenced was PBMCs. The receptors derive from a woman in her 40s in good health. Some clones in this sample may be carry-over from other donors' samples. CDR3s include the opening cysteine and the closing phenylalanine or tryptophan. A D gene is named only where the DNA matches it firmly. For some rows the clone size is stated as once, few or many, or as a class when expanded; others skip it.

>TRBV11-2|NA|NA|14|TRBJ1-2
TGTGCCAGCAGCTTAGGGGCAGGGGACTATGGCTACACCTTC
CASSLGAGDYGYTF
>TRBV7-8|once|TRBD1|15|TRBJ1-1
TGTGCCAGCAGCTTTACCGGGACAGGGAACACTGAAGCTTTCTTT
CASSFTGTGNTEAFF
>TRBV7-9|NA|NA|18|TRBJ2-7
TGTGCCACTACGCTAGTAGGGCCGAGACAGGCCCTAGTGTACGAGCAGTACTTC
CATTLVGPRQALVYEQYF
>TRBV6-1|many|TRBD1|15|TRBJ2-5
TGTGCCAGCAGTGGAGGACAGGGGGAGCAAGAGACCCAGTACTTC
CASSGGQGEQETQYF
>TRBV7-2|NA|NA|11|TRBJ2-5
TGTGCCAGCAGCCCCCAAGAGACCCAGTACTTC
CASSPQETQYF
>TRBV28|NA|NA|15|TRBJ2-5
TGTGCCAGCACCCGGCCCGGAGGGCCTGGGGAGACCCAGTACTTC
CASTRPGGPGETQYF
>TRBV7-9|NA|NA|14|TRBJ1-4
TGTGCCAGCAGCTTAGACGACAGTGGGGGGAAACTGTTTTTT
CASSLDDSGGKLFF
>TRBV20-1|NA|TRBD2|11|TRBJ2-5
TGCAGTGTGCGGGAGGTTGAGACCCAGTACTTC
CSVREVETQYF
>TRBV10-3|NA|NA|15|TRBJ1-3
TGTGCCATCAGTGAGGGGGGGGCTAATGGAAACACCATATATTTT
CAISEGGANGNTIYF
>TRBV7-9|many|TRBD1|18|TRBJ1-5
TGTGCCAGCAGCCTAGTAGGCGGGGGACAGGTTAGCAATCAGCCCCAGCATTTT
CASSLVGGGQVSNQPQHF
>TRBV5-1|NA|TRBD2|17|TRBJ2-3
TGCGCCAGCAGCTTGGAAGTGACTAGCGGGAGTGCAGATACGCAGTATTTT
CASSLEVTSGSADTQYF
>TRBV7-9|NA|NA|13|TRBJ1-6
TGTGCCAGCAGCTTGACCTATAATTCATCCCTCCACTTT
CASSLTYNSSLHF
>TRBV19|many|TRBD1|16|TRBJ2-6
TGTGCCAGTAGTAAACAGGGGGCTTCTGGGGCCAACGTCCTGACTTTC
CASSKQGASGANVLTF
>TRBV27|NA|NA|13|TRBJ2-1
TGTGCCAGCAGCCCACCACCCAATCATGAGCAGTTCTTC
CASSPPPNHEQFF
>TRBV7-9|NA|TRBD1|15|TRBJ2-5
TGTGCCAGCAGCACCGGGACAGGGATTTTAAAGACCCAGTACTTC
CASSTGTGILKTQYF
>TRBV7-8|NA|NA|15|TRBJ1-2
TGTGCCAGCAGCTTAGCCCCGATCCCCGGCTATGGCTACACCTTC
CASSLAPIPGYGYTF
>TRBV11-2|NA|TRBD1|15|TRBJ1-3
TGTGCCAGCAGCTTCGACAGGGGAAATGGAAACACCATATATTTT
CASSFDRGNGNTIYF
>TRBV29-1|once|TRBD1|14|TRBJ1-2
TGCAGCGTCCGTCCGACAGGGGAGTACTATGGCTACACCTTC
CSVRPTGEYYGYTF
>TRBV7-2|NA|TRBD1|13|TRBJ2-7
TGTGCCAGCAGCTCTAACAGGGGGCAGGAGCAGTACTTC
CASSSNRGQEQYF
>TRBV6-1|once|NA|14|TRBJ1-2
TGTGCCAGCAGTGCCGCCGGAGGGGATCATGGCTACACCTTC
CASSAAGGDHGYTF
>TRBV28|few|TRBD1|14|TRBJ2-3
TGTGCCAGCAGGGACAGGGTTTTAACAGATACGCAGTATTTT
CASRDRVLTDTQYF